This T cell receptor (beta chain) was identified during a study of monozygotic twins with cystic fibrosis. The CDR3 consists of 15 residues. Trimming removed 3 bases from V and 6 bases from J; junction bases left unmatched: 5. Germline V CDR1 and CDR2: LNHNV, YYDKDF (reference sequence). Study findings and constraints: J usage was most co-twin-similar in 8 of 16 pairs, V in 13. Monozygotic CF twin pairs shared significantly more nucleotide-identical clonotypes than unrelated CF individuals did.

Points on this clone: The antigen is not known.

The protocol was immunoSEQ multiplex PCR, while the TCRdb copy is restricted to in-frame clones and leaves out a portion. The sample records tens of thousands of clones, approximately 96% being singletons. This TCR was sampled from a girl aged 2 to 10 with cystic fibrosis. The specimen sequenced was blood. The chain combines TRBV15 with TRBJ2-1; 10 nucleotides agree with TRBD2. CDR3 in DNA: TGTGCCACCAGCAGTGCGGGACTAGCGCTCAATGAGCAGTTCTTC. Its translation: CATSSAGLALNEQFF.